What follows are 20 T cell receptor beta chains derived from one specimen sequenced in a study of blood T cell repertoires in COVID-19. Only in-frame clones appear in the TCRdb table, and some are missing; sequencing was by immunoSEQ multiplex PCR. This table has a few hundred thousand clones, 80% to 85% appearing once. The source material was PBMCs or T cells enriched from blood (not recorded which). These receptor sequences come from a woman between 40 and 50 years old who had recovered from COVID-19.

The sample holds a few counts of this clone. The J gene is TRBJ2-2, the V gene TRBV4-3; TRBD1 agrees at 9 bases. There are 19 residues in the CDR3. Per the germline V gene, CDR1 is LGHNA and CDR2 is YSLEER. The J segment lost 8 bases and the V segment lost 4 bases, leaving 20 bases of the junction unmatched. As DNA, the CDR3 is TGCGCCAGCAGCCGCTACTTGGGAACTTCTGGACAGGGGACGGGGGAGCTGTTTTTT. This gives the protein CASSRYLGTSGQGTGELFF.

The chain uses TRBV5-3 and TRBJ1-1; D gene uncertain. Being an ORF, TRBV5-3 has a function that is uncertain. Trimming stripped 1 base from V and 0 bases from J, with 10 bases between. The CDR3 runs to 15 residues. The DNA for the CDR3 is TGTGCCAGAAGCTTGTTGATACAGCTGAACACTGAAGCTTTCTTT. Its protein product is CARSLLIQLNTEAFF.

The rearrangement joins TRBV29-1 to TRBJ2-1; 7 nucleotides align to TRBD2. The V and J ends lost 3 bases and 2 bases, in that order; junction bases with no gene match: 7. This CDR3 contains 15 residues. Germline values: CDR1 SQVTM, CDR2 ANQGSEA. The chain's CDR3 is CSVEYGREPYNEQFF. DNA of the CDR3: TGCAGCGTTGAGTACGGGCGGGAGCCCTACAATGAGCAGTTCTTC.

The chain is built from TRBV28 and TRBJ1-2; D might be TRBD1 (6 bases). Germline CDR1 MDHEN, CDR2 SYDVKM. This CDR3 comprises 12 residues. V was clipped by 8 bases and J by 11 bases, with 18 bases between them. CDR3 nucleotide sequence: TGTGCCAGCGGTTACTCCAGGGGCAGGTACACCTTC. It specifies CASGYSRGRYTF.

The chain links TRBV9 to TRBJ2-1, with 7 bases lining up with TRBD1. Germline CDR1 reads SGDLS; CDR2 reads YYNGEE. This CDR3 contains 16 residues. V lost 4 bases, J lost 4 bases, and 11 bases stayed unmatched. This chain's CDR3 is CASSSKGAEPYNEQFF. The CDR3 DNA is TGTGCCAGCAGCTCCAAGGGGGCCGAACCTTACAATGAGCAGTTCTTC.

The rearrangement joins TRBV28 to TRBJ2-7, with 8 bases identical to TRBD2. The CDR3 consists of 14 residues. J was trimmed by 6 bases and V by 3 bases; bases with no gene match: 7. The V gene's germline CDR1 is MDHEN and CDR2 SYDVKM. CDR3 residues: CASSFLAGGSEQYF. CDR3 in DNA: TGTGCCAGCAGTTTTCTCGCGGGAGGATCCGAGCAGTACTTC.

The J gene is TRBJ2-7, the V gene TRBV28, with 8 bases identical to TRBD1. The CDR3 contains 13 residues. The ends lost 11 bases at V and 2 bases at J; junction bases unmatched: 8. The germline gives CDR1 MDHEN, CDR2 SYDVKM. CDR3 DNA: TGTGCCGTGGGGGACAGGACACCCTACGAGCAGTACTTC. This translates into CAVGDRTPYEQYF.

V gene TRBV6-1 combines with J gene TRBJ2-3, with D maybe TRBD2 (5 bases). This CDR3 is built from 15 residues. V lost 1 base and J lost 2, with 10 bases in between. Germline-derived CDR1 and CDR2 are MNHNS and SASEGT. The CDR3 loop reads CASSEGTADTDTQYF. The CDR3 bases are TGTGCCAGCAGTGAAGGGACTGCCGACACAGATACGCAGTATTTT.

The J gene is TRBJ2-7, the V gene TRBV20-1; TRBD2 matches 7 bases. This CDR3 spans 11 amino acids. Germline V CDR1 and CDR2: DFQATT, SNEGSKA (reference sequence). V shed 6 bases, J shed 5 bases, and the junction held 4 bases outside the gene matches. CDR3 loop: CSAWGGNEQYF. In nucleotides, the CDR3 is TGCAGTGCCTGGGGGGGGAACGAGCAGTACTTC.

A word on this clone: The sample has other DNA sequences that encode this CDR3 too. The J gene is TRBJ2-5, the V gene TRBV27; 8 bases are a match to TRBD1. After removal of 6 bases from V and 5 bases from J, the junction contained 5 bases not matched to a gene. The CDR3 runs 13 residues. CDR1 and CDR2 (germline): MNHEY, SMNVEV (reference sequence). The CDR3 bases are TGTGCCAGCAGCCCGGGGACAGGCGAGACCCAGTACTTC. This translates into CASSPGTGETQYF.

The rearrangement links TRBV9 to TRBJ2-3; D is possibly TRBD1 (5 bases). Trimming shortened V by 1 base and J by 0 bases, and 9 bases separated the two germline ends. CDR3 length equals 15 residues. The V gene's germline CDR1 is SGDLS and CDR2 YYNGEE. CDR3 amino acids: CASSVTGQSTDTQYF. The CDR3 DNA is TGTGCCAGCAGCGTAACAGGTCAGAGCACAGATACGCAGTATTTT.

V usage is TRBV4-1 and J usage is TRBJ2-5, with 9 bases that match TRBD2. The V segment lost 1 base and the J segment 4 bases; nucleotides outside the gene matches: 7. The CDR3 totals 16 residues. Germline V gene sequence: CDR1 MGHRA, CDR2 YSYEKL. This CDR3 is CASSQAGLASAETQYF. The CDR3 region has the DNA TGCGCCAGCAGCCAAGCGGGACTAGCTTCGGCAGAGACCCAGTACTTC.

The chain joins TRBV6-5 to TRBJ1-6; TRBD1 aligns across 9 bases. The CDR3 is 15 amino acids. The germline V gene has CDR1 MNHEY and CDR2 SVGAGI. With V trimmed by 6 bases and J by 8 bases, 8 bases remained unmatched. CDR3 DNA sequence: TGTGCCAGCAGAATCACAGGGGGCCAACATTCACCCCTCCACTTT. Translation gives CASRITGGQHSPLHF.

The V gene is TRBV18, the J gene TRBJ1-1; TRBD1 matches 9 bases. The CDR3 spans 15 residues. Germline V gives CDR1 KGHSH, CDR2 LQKENI. J was trimmed by 5 bases and V by 3 bases; bases with no gene match: 7. The CDR3 DNA sequence: TGTGCCAGCTCACCGACGGACAGGGGAGATACTGAAGCTTTCTTT. This translates into CASSPTDRGDTEAFF.

This chain uses TRBV5-4 with TRBJ2-3, with a possible D match to TRBD2 (5 bases). CDR1 and CDR2 (germline): SGHNT, YYREEE (reference sequence). There are 15 residues in the CDR3. Trimming stripped 1 base from V and 0 bases from J, with 9 bases between. CDR3 nucleotides: TGTGCCAGCAGCTTGACCTCGGGAAGCACAGATACGCAGTATTTT. Encoded protein: CASSLTSGSTDTQYF.

V usage is TRBV7-3 and J usage is TRBJ2-3; 8 nucleotides agree with TRBD1. The CDR3 totals 15 residues. V was clipped by 5 bases and J by 2 bases; unmatched bases: 6. Germline assignment: CDR1 SGHTA and CDR2 FQGTGA. CDR3 protein: CASSPGTGITDTQYF. DNA of the CDR3: TGTGCCAGCAGCCCTGGGACAGGAATCACAGATACGCAGTATTTT. Combining the CDR3 with reference TRBV7-3 and TRBJ2-3 gives the whole variable domain GAGVSQTPSNKVTEKGKYVELRCDPISGHTALYWYRQSLGQGPEFLIYFQGTGAADDSGLPNDRFFAVRPEGSVSTLKIQRTERGDSAVYLCASSPGTGITDTQYFGPGTRLTVL.

V is TRBV30 and J is TRBJ2-3, with 11 bases fitting TRBD2. Trimming cost V 3 bases and J 5 bases; bases outside gene matches: 16. The germline V gene has CDR1 GTSNPN and CDR2 SVGIG (reference sequence). This CDR3 has 18 amino acids. CDR3 amino acids: CAWSSYRRLAGGGDTQYF. The DNA of the CDR3 is TGTGCCTGGAGCTCTTATAGGAGGCTAGCGGGAGGAGGAGATACGCAGTATTTT.

V is TRBV28 and J is TRBJ1-6; TRBD1 agrees at 8 bases. CDR1 and CDR2 (germline): MDHEN, SYDVKM. The CDR3 runs to 15 residues. The junction had 3 bases not matched to a gene; V was cut back by 6 bases and J by 2 bases. In DNA form, the CDR3 reads TGTGCCAGCAGGCCGACAGGGGCCTATAATTCACCCCTCCACTTT. Amino acid sequence: CASRPTGAYNSPLHF.

The rearrangement links TRBV5-1 to TRBJ2-1; D unclear. Trimming stripped 6 bases from V and 0 bases from J, with 13 bases between. The CDR3 sequence is 15 residues long. The V gene's germline CDR1 is SGHRS and CDR2 YFSETQ. The CDR3 DNA is TGCGCCAGCATCCAAGAACCGAGCTCCTACAATGAGCAGTTCTTC. Translated: CASIQEPSSYNEQFF.

The chain is built from TRBV4-1 and TRBJ2-5; D is perhaps TRBD1 (6 bases). Looked up from germline, CDR1 is MGHRA and CDR2 is YSYEKL. The V end was cut by 1 base, the J end by 3 bases, with 9 bases between. The CDR3 consists of 14 residues. The CDR3 spells CASSQGTVKETQYF. CDR3 sequence (DNA): TGCGCCAGCAGCCAAGGGACAGTTAAAGAGACCCAGTACTTC.